Following are 15 T cell receptor beta chains from one sample sequenced in a study of T-cell reconstitution after alpha-beta-depleted transplantation in children. The TCRbeta library was prepared with unique molecular identifiers. From the PCR reads, TCRdb called clonotypes with MiXCR, one entry per CDR3 protein. This table holds about a million distinct CDR3 sequences, about 30% found once. Source: PBMCs, mostly from graft donor cells, taken 360 days after TCRalphabeta/CD19-depleted stem cell transplant. The receptor set was obtained from a boy under three years old who had a stem cell transplant for SCID, so the T cells may come from the graft donor.

The chain links TRBV19 to TRBJ2-3; 7 bases align to TRBD2. CDR3 length equals 15 residues. Germline V lookup: CDR1 LNHDA, CDR2 SQIVND (reference sequence). With V trimmed by 4 bases and J by 3 bases, 7 bases remained unmatched. CDR3 in DNA: TGTGCCAGTAGTACTGTGGGGGGGAGGACAGATACGCAGTATTTT. Translated, it gives CASSTVGGRTDTQYF.

The genes are TRBV6-5 and TRBJ2-3; 7 positions agree with TRBD2. Germline assignment: CDR1 MNHEY and CDR2 SVGAGI. J was trimmed by 2 bases and V by 4 bases; bases with no gene match: 9. The CDR3 has 16 amino acids. The CDR3 DNA sequence: TGTGCCAGCAGTTCCACTCTTGGGAGGGCCACAGATACGCAGTATTTT. Encoded protein: CASSSTLGRATDTQYF.

This chain connects TRBV28 to TRBJ1-4; D gene uncertain. This CDR3 is built from 15 residues. With 5 bases removed from V and 7 bases from J, the gap between germline ends came to 17 bases. The germline V gene has CDR1 MDHEN and CDR2 SYDVKM. The CDR3 loop reads CASSPTWGGGEKLFF. The DNA for the CDR3 is TGTGCCAGCAGTCCCACGTGGGGAGGTGGTGAAAAACTGTTTTTT.

This clonotype was picked up a small number of times. J is TRBJ2-7 and V is TRBV6-1, with TRBD1 matching 7 bases. The CDR3 runs 13 residues. With 6 bases clipped from V and 4 bases from J, the junction kept 6 bases outside the gene matches. Per the germline V gene, CDR1 is MNHNS and CDR2 is SASEGT. The CDR3 nucleotides read TGTGCCAGCAGCGTGACAGGGTTATACGAGCAGTACTTC. Protein sequence: CASSVTGLYEQYF.

The J gene is TRBJ2-1, the V gene TRBV7-2; D remains ambiguous. The V end lost 1 base, the J end lost 6 bases, and 10 bases lay between the germline ends. This CDR3 spans 14 amino acids. Germline V gene data show CDR1 as SGHTA and CDR2 as FQGNSA. CDR3 sequence: CASSLEQGSNEQFF. DNA of the CDR3: TGTGCCAGCAGCTTAGAACAAGGATCCAATGAGCAGTTCTTC.

V usage is TRBV11-1 and J usage is TRBJ2-3; 10 bases match TRBD1. Germline-derived CDR1 and CDR2 are SGHAT and FQDESV (reference sequence). This CDR3 has 19 amino acids. V lost 2 bases to trimming and J lost 2 bases; unmatched junction nucleotides: 13. CDR3 sequence (DNA): TGTGCCAGCAGCTTATCATCTCTCCGGGACAGGGGCCCCACAGATACGCAGTATTTT. Protein: CASSLSSLRDRGPTDTQYF.

This clonotype was seen only a few times. The chain has TRBV27 and TRBJ2-1, with a possible D match to TRBD2 (7 bases). The CDR3 is 14 amino acids. Between the trimmed V and J ends, which lost 8 bases and 9 bases, there was a span of 20 bases. The germline V gene has CDR1 MNHEY and CDR2 SMNVEV (reference sequence). CDR3 residues: CASGQRGNSGEQFF. CDR3 sequence (DNA): TGTGCCAGCGGACAGCGGGGCAATTCCGGTGAGCAGTTCTTC.

This chain connects TRBV19 to TRBJ2-5; weak D call: TRBD1 (7 bases). Trimming stripped 3 bases from V and 7 bases from J, with 9 bases between. The CDR3 consists of 12 residues. Germline assignment: CDR1 LNHDA and CDR2 SQIVND (reference sequence). The CDR3 loop is CASSIQGGTQYF. The CDR3 bases are TGTGCCAGTAGTATCCAGGGGGGGACCCAGTACTTC.

This clonotype was observed a handful of times. V usage is TRBV12-3 or TRBV12-4 and J usage is TRBJ2-1; D may be TRBD1 (6 bases). The CDR3 consists of 16 residues. The germline V and J ends were trimmed by 1 base and 4 bases, with 14 bases remaining between them. In nucleotides, the CDR3 is TGTGCCAGCAGTTTAGTGGCACAGGGCTTATACAATGAGCAGTTCTTC. Amino acid sequence: CASSLVAQGLYNEQFF.

J is TRBJ2-3 and V is TRBV20-1; no firm D call. Per the germline V gene, CDR1 is DFQATT and CDR2 is SNEGSKA (reference sequence). Trimming removed 0 bases at V and 6 bases at J, with 13 bases between. This CDR3 contains 14 residues. Here the CDR3 reads CSARDESPSDTQYF. CDR3 bases: TGCAGTGCTAGAGATGAGAGTCCATCGGATACGCAGTATTTT.

This clonotype was counted between two and nine times. CDR3 nucleotides: TGTGCCAGCAGTTTCGTGGGGGTTGGGGATGAGCAGTTCTTC. Translation gives CASSFVGVGDEQFF. The chain links TRBV12-3 or TRBV12-4 to TRBJ2-1; possibly TRBD1 or TRBD2 for D (5 bases each). The CDR3 loop spans 14 amino acids. V lost 3 bases and J lost 8, with 14 bases in between.

This clonotype was seen many times. This rearrangement joins TRBV20-1 to TRBJ2-4; possibly TRBD2 for D (5 bases). V was pared by 6 bases and J by 1 base, with 10 bases between. The CDR3 extends over 13 amino acids. CDR1 is DFQATT, CDR2 SNEGSKA, per germline (reference sequence). The CDR3 is CSATPGAKNIQYF. DNA of the CDR3: TGCAGTGCCACCCCGGGGGCCAAAAACATTCAGTACTTC.

The rearrangement links TRBV5-1 to TRBJ2-7; 7 bases line up with TRBD2. The CDR3 runs 15 residues. Germline-derived CDR1 and CDR2 are SGHRS and YFSETQ. V dropped 4 bases and J dropped 2; count of bases not matched to a gene: 9. The CDR3 loop reads CASSPEAGSAYEQYF. The CDR3 nucleotides read TGCGCCAGCAGCCCCGAAGCGGGGTCCGCCTACGAGCAGTACTTC.

This clonotype was detected many times. V is TRBV9 and J is TRBJ2-7, with D perhaps being TRBD1 or TRBD2 (5 bases each). This CDR3 contains 16 residues. Trimming cost V 0 bases and J 2 bases, with 15 bases left between them. Germline V gene lookup returns CDR1 SGDLS and CDR2 YYNGEE. The CDR3 reads CASSVGLGTDTYEQYF. CDR3 bases: TGTGCCAGCAGCGTAGGTCTCGGGACCGATACCTACGAGCAGTACTTC.

The gene calls are TRBV5-1 and TRBJ1-3, with D hard to call. Deletions cut 4 bases from V and 0 bases from J, with 8 bases between. Germline assignment: CDR1 SGHRS and CDR2 YFSETQ. The CDR3 extends over 14 amino acids. CDR3 amino acids: CASSVGRSGNTIYF. As DNA, the CDR3 is TGCGCCAGCAGCGTTGGTCGCTCTGGAAACACCATATATTTT.